The present T cell receptor (beta chain) was sequenced within a study of T-cell memory formation after mild COVID-19. As for the study in general: TCR clusters were mostly donor specific.

Turning to this clonotype: Its target is not known.

From the 5' RACE reads, TCRdb called clonotypes with MiXCR, one entry per CDR3 protein. The table records 90,000 to 120,000 distinct CDR3 sequences, approximately 12% of them present only once. Findings and limits, study-wide: Contracting CD4+ clones lay largely in CM and EM, with CD8+ ones residing in EMRA. Day 15 to 85 contractors were CD4/CD8 balanced; later expanders leaned CD4+.

V lost 0 bases, J lost 4 bases, and 11 bases lay in between. In germline, CDR1 is SGDLS, CDR2 YYNGEE. CDR3 size: 15 residues. The sample taken for sequencing was PBMCs or a T cell subset sorted from them (not recorded which). The rearrangement joins TRBV9 to TRBJ1-3, with D hard to call. The receptor comes from a man aged 18 to 30 who had mild COVID-19 (a few samples of this study predate the infection). Cell type and time point are not known. Written as DNA, the CDR3 is TGTGCCAGCAGCGTAGCTTCTATTGAGGGAAACACCATATATTTT. Protein product: CASSVASIEGNTIYF. The whole variable domain, remainder taken from reference TRBV9 and TRBJ1-3, is DSGVTQTPKHLITATGQRVTLRCSPRSGDLSVYWYQQSLDQGLQFLIQYYNGEERAKGNILERFSAQQFPDLHSELNLSSLELGDSALYFCASSVASIEGNTIYFGEGSWLTVV.